What follows describes a single T cell receptor beta chain. Its target is not known. TCRdb redid the calling of the reads with MiXCR, one entry per CDR3 protein. This table has a few hundred thousand distinct CDR3 sequences, roughly 29% appearing once. These data originate in a study of T cell repertoires in cytomegalovirus infection. Overall study: From public TCR beta signatures came an indication of both CMV infection and matching HLA type.

Trimming shortened V by 1 base and J by 4 bases, and 18 bases separated the two germline ends. CDR3 length equals 17 residues. Per the germline V gene, CDR1 is MGHRA and CDR2 is YSYEKL. Regarding the study as a whole: CMV-specific TCR beta clonotypes restricted by HLA-C dominated the ex vivo response. Public TCR beta family frequency separated CMV-and-HLA carriers, including in an independent cohort.

The TCR comes from a human donor in good health (CMV status not recorded). Some clones in this sample may be carry-over from other donors' samples. The gene calls are TRBV4-1 and TRBJ2-3; D not certain. The sample consisted of PBMCs. This CDR3 is CASSQVTLTRSPDTQYF. The CDR3 DNA follows: TGCGCCAGCAGCCAAGTAACCCTAACAAGGAGCCCAGATACGCAGTATTTT.